The rows below give T cell receptor beta chains drawn from one sample of a study of cytomegalovirus exposure and HLA in healthy donors. Using immunoSEQ multiplex PCR, the repertoire was profiled, and TCRdb retains in-frame clones only, with some absent. The repertoire consists of about 150,000 clones, with 76% occurring once and the leading ten covering more than 3%. The sequencing sample was made of PBMCs. These receptors came from a male donor in good health and CMV-seronegative. The CDR3 runs from the conserved cysteine through the conserved F or W. D genes are given only for firm matches. Size values are once, few and many counts, or a class for expanded clones, and some rows have none.

abundance	v_gene	j_gene	d_gene	CDR3nt	CDR3aa
.	TRBV2	TRBJ2-5	.	TGTGCCAGCCTTACGGGGGAAGAGACCCAGTACTTC	CASLTGEETQYF
.	TRBV28	TRBJ1-5	TRBD1	TGTGCCACCCGGGACAGCCAAAATCAGCCCCAGCATTTT	CATRDSQNQPQHF
.	TRBV7-3	TRBJ2-6	.	TGTGCCAGCAGCACTGCGGGGTCTGGGGCCAACGTCCTGACTTTC	CASSTAGSGANVLTF
.	TRBV5-4	TRBJ1-1	TRBD1	TGTGCCAGCAGCTTGGGAATGAACAGGGGGCGCGACACTGAAGCTTTCTTT	CASSLGMNRGRDTEAFF
few	TRBV6-6	TRBJ2-3	TRBD2	TGTGCCAGCAGTTTCCGCGAGACTAGCTCCACAGATACGCAGTATTTT	CASSFRETSSTDTQYF
.	TRBV5-4	TRBJ2-3	TRBD2	TGTGCCAGCAGCTTTCGGGGGGGCGCAGGCACAGATACGCAGTATTTT	CASSFRGGAGTDTQYF
.	TRBV30	TRBJ1-5	.	TGTGCCTGGAGTGTACTTGATGGTCCGAATCAGCCCCAGCATTTT	CAWSVLDGPNQPQHF
.	TRBV18	TRBJ1-2	.	TGTGCCAGCTCGACCACCCCCGGGGTGTATGGCTACACCTTC	CASSTTPGVYGYTF
.	TRBV4-3	TRBJ2-1	.	TGCGCCAGCAGCCATGCCGCCCGGAATGAGCAGTTCTTC	CASSHAARNEQFF
.	TRBV6-1	TRBJ1-1	.	TGTGCCAGCAGTGAAGCGCGACAGCTGAACACTGAAGCTTTCTTT	CASSEARQLNTEAFF
.	TRBV5-6	TRBJ2-7	.	TGTGCCAGCAGCTTGATAGTACAGGGTGTAAGCTACGAGCAGTACTTC	CASSLIVQGVSYEQYF
.	TRBV6-1	TRBJ1-2	.	TGTGCCAGCAGTTCCGCGGCCACCGAGGTCTATGGCTACACCTTC	CASSSAATEVYGYTF
.	TRBV5-1	TRBJ1-2	TRBD1	TGCGCCAGCAGTTGGACAGGGGTACAATATACTAACTATGGCTACACCTTC	CASSWTGVQYTNYGYTF
.	TRBV28	TRBJ1-6	.	TGTGCCAGCAGAGAGAGGGCAGGGGCCGTTTCACCCCTCCACTTT	CASRERAGAVSPLHF
.	TRBV30	TRBJ2-5	.	TGTGCCTGGAGTGTAGACCCGACTAGCCAAGAGACCCAGTACTTC	CAWSVDPTSQETQYF
.	TRBV5-1	TRBJ2-1	.	TGCGCCAGCAGCTTGCGTCTAGGGGGCTCCTACAATGAGCAGTTCTTC	CASSLRLGGSYNEQFF
.	TRBV30	TRBJ2-7	.	TGTGCCTGGGCCACAGGGACGGCCCTATACGAGCAGTACTTC	CAWATGTALYEQYF
few	TRBV28	TRBJ2-7	TRBD2	TGTGCCAGCAGTTTATTACCGGGAGGGGCTTACGAGCAGTACTTC	CASSLLPGGAYEQYF